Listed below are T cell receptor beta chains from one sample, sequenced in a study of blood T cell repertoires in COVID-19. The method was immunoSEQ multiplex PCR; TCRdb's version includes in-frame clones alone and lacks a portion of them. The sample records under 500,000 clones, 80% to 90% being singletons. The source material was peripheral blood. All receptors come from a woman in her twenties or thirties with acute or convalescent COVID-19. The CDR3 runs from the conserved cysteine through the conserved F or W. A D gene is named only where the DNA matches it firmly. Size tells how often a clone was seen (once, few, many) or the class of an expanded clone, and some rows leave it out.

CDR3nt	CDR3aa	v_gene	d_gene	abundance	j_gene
TGCAGTGCTAGTGAGGGGGCTGCCACTGAAGCTTTCTTT	CSASEGAATEAFF	TRBV20-1	TRBD1	-	TRBJ1-1
TGTGCCAGCAGCATCGGAACTACCCCCCGAAACACCATATATTTT	CASSIGTTPRNTIYF	TRBV5-4	-	-	TRBJ1-3
TGCAGCGTTGCCTGGGAGACTGGAAACACCATATATTTT	CSVAWETGNTIYF	TRBV29-1	-	-	TRBJ1-3
TGCGCCAGCAGCTTGCTCTCTGCCGGGTTTCAAGCAAAACTGTTTTTT	CASSLLSAGFQAKLFF	TRBV5-1	-	-	TRBJ1-4
TGTGCCAGCAGCTTAACTTCGGGGGGTATTCAGTACTTC	CASSLTSGGIQYF	TRBV7-3	TRBD2	-	TRBJ2-4
TGCAGCGTTCGGTGGGGGGCCTACAATGAGCAGTTCTTC	CSVRWGAYNEQFF	TRBV29-1	-	-	TRBJ2-1
TGTGCCTGGAGTCGGCTGGACAGGGTGTCAGATACGCAGTATTTT	CAWSRLDRVSDTQYF	TRBV30	TRBD1	many	TRBJ2-3
TGTGCCAGTAGTATCGCAGATCTCTACGAGCAGTACTTC	CASSIADLYEQYF	TRBV19	-	many	TRBJ2-7
TGTGCCAGCAGCTCCAGCGGGGGGGCCCACGAGCAGTACTTC	CASSSSGGAHEQYF	TRBV7-3	TRBD2	-	TRBJ2-7
TGTGCCAGCAGTCCTGGGACTTCGAGATCCTACGAGCAGTACTTC	CASSPGTSRSYEQYF	TRBV2	-	-	TRBJ2-7
TGTGCCAGCAGCTTTAGGCGGGGGGCCGGCACAGATACGCAGTATTTT	CASSFRRGAGTDTQYF	TRBV11-1	TRBD2	-	TRBJ2-3
TGTGCCAGCAGTCCGGGGGACGCCTTACCGAAAGAGTACTTC	CASSPGDALPKEYF	TRBV28	-	-	TRBJ2-7